This record concerns one T cell receptor (beta chain) sequence. J lost 3 bases, V lost 0 bases, and 0 bases had no gene match. The CDR3 runs to 14 residues. Germline CDR1 and CDR2: SGDLS and YYNGEE. An approximately 120-subject validation cohort, separate from the 666-subject first cohort, supplied the donors. These data are taken from a study of cytomegalovirus exposure and HLA in healthy donors. Sequencing used immunoSEQ multiplex PCR; TCRdb keeps in-frame clones, though not all of them. The profile shows over 85,000 clones, roughly 84% of them singletons. Sequencing input: PBMCs. This chain uses TRBV9 with TRBJ1-2, with 9 bases fitting TRBD1. The sequence came from a woman younger than 30 in good health and CMV-seropositive. The DNA of the CDR3 is TGTGCCAGCAGCGTAGGGACAGGGGACTATGGCTACACCTTC. It codes for CASSVGTGDYGYTF. Supplemented by reference TRBV9 and TRBJ1-2, the full variable domain reads DSGVTQTPKHLITATGQRVTLRCSPRSGDLSVYWYQQSLDQGLQFLIQYYNGEERAKGNILERFSAQQFPDLHSELNLSSLELGDSALYFCASSVGTGDYGYTFGSGTRLTVV.